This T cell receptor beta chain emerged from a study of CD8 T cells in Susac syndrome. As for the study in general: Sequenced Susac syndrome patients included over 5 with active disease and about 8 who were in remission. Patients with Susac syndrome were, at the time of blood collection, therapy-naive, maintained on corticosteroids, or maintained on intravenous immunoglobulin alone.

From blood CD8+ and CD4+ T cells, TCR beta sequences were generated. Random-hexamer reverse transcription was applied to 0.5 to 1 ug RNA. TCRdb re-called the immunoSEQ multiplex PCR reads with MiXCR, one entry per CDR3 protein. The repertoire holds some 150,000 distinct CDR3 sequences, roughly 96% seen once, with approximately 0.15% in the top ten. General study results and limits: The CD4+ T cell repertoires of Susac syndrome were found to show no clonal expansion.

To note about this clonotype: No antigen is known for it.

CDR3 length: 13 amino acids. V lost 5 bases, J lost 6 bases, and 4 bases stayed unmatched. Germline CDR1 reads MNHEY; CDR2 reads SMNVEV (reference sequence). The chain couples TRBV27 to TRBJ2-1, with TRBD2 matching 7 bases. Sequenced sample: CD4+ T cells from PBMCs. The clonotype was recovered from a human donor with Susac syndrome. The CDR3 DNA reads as TGTGCCAGCAGTCCCTTAGCGGGCAATGAGCAGTTCTTC. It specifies CASSPLAGNEQFF.